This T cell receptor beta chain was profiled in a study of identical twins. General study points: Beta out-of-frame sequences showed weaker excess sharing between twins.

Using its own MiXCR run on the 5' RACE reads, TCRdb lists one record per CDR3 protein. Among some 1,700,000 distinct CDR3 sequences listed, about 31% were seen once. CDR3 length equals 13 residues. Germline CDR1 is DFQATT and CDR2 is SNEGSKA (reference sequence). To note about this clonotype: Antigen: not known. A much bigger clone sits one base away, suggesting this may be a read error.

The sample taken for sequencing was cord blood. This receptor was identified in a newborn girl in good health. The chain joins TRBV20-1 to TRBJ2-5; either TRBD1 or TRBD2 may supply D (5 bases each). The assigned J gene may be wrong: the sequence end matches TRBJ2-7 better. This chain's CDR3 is CSASGAGDYEQYF. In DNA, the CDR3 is TGCAGTGCTTCCGGGGCAGGCGATTACGAGCAGTACTTC.